This T cell receptor beta chain was obtained from a study of cytomegalovirus exposure and HLA in healthy donors. Study observations and caveats: The availability of immune exposure information extended only to CMV serostatus. Because they were indistinguishable, some V segments, including TRBV6-2 and TRBV6-3, were excluded. Data from an earlier analysis indicated that most TCR beta V segments were productive either about 87% or about 30% of the time.

60 Vbeta and 13 Jbeta primers were used in PCR. Sequenced by immunoSEQ multiplex PCR; TCRdb stores in-frame clones only, minus some. This table has about 170,000 clones, approximately 81% appearing once. The CDR3 has 13 amino acids. The germline gives CDR1 SNHLY, CDR2 FYNNEI. V was cut by 6 bases and J by 8 bases, with 13 bases left in between. Comment on this clone: What it binds is unknown.

The chain links TRBV2 to TRBJ1-4; possible D gene TRBD1, 6 bases. This TCR derives from a man in his thirties or forties in good health and CMV-seropositive. Sequences were obtained from PBMCs. DNA of the CDR3: TGTGCCAGCAGGCAGGGGTTAGAGGAAAAACTGTTTTTT. This sequence encodes CASRQGLEEKLFF.